The present entry profiles one TCR beta chain with its context. How the authors handled the data: Researchers report that nucleated cell counts were estimated from reference gene primer amplification. Clones were read by immunoSEQ multiplex PCR, and TCRdb kept only the in-frame ones, dropping some. The V and J calls and clone size were taken over from that table, and D and trimming were inferred from the DNA. The profile shows 50,000 to 55,000 clones, 86% of them singletons. The V end was cut by 4 bases, the J end by 2 bases, with 17 bases between. This CDR3 is built from 15 residues. Per the germline V gene, CDR1 is GTSNPN and CDR2 is SVGIG (reference sequence). The data are from a study of blood T cell repertoires in COVID-19. The wider study: The samples span acute and convalescent COVID-19 from the United States, Italy and Spain. From T cells, B-cell-depleted T cells, or PBMCs came the material, which was cDNA or gDNA.

This sequence joins TRBV30 and TRBJ2-5; a possible D gene is TRBD2 (6 bases). The sequenced sample was peripheral blood. The sequence was obtained from an elderly woman with acute or convalescent COVID-19. The DNA for the CDR3 is TGTGCCTGGAAGGCGGGATCGGGCTTACAAGAGACCCAGTACTTC. Translated, it gives CAWKAGSGLQETQYF.